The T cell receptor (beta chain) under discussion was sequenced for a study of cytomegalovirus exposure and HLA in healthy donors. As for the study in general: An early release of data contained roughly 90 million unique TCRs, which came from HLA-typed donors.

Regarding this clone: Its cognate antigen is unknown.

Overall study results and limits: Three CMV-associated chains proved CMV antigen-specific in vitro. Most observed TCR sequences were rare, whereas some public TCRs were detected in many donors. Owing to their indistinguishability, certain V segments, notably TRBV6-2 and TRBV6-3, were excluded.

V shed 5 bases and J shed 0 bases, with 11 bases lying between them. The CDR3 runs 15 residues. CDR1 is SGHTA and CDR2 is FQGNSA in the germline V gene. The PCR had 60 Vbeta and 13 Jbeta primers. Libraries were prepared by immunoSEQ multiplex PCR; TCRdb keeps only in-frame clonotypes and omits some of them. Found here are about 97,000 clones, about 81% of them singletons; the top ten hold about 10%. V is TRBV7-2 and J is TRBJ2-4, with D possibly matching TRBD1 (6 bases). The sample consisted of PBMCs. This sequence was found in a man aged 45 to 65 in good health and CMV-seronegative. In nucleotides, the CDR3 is TGTGCCAGCAGCCGAGGACAGCTAGCCAAAAACATTCAGTACTTC. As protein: CASSRGQLAKNIQYF.